Sequencing of this TCR beta chain was carried out in a study of blood T cell repertoires in COVID-19. Study in general: Collection of acute and convalescent COVID-19 samples took place in the United States, Italy and Spain. PBMCs, B-cell-depleted T cells, or T cells were the source of the cDNA or gDNA that made up the material.

In the study's own analysis: Counts of nucleated cells, estimated from reference gene primer amplification, were obtained. Sequencing was performed with immunoSEQ multiplex PCR; in TCRdb, only in-frame clones are kept and a portion is missing. V, J and clone size were drawn from that table, and D and trimming were deduced from the DNA. In the table there are approximately 99,000 clones, around four fifths of which are singletons. This CDR3 has 15 amino acids. Germline V lookup: CDR1 SGHRS, CDR2 YFSETQ. With 4 bases removed from V and 4 bases from J, the gap between germline ends came to 14 bases. V usage is TRBV5-1 and J usage is TRBJ2-2; possible D gene TRBD2, 6 bases. Sequencing was carried out using peripheral blood. The sequence was obtained from a woman in her seventies with acute or convalescent COVID-19. The CDR3 loop is CASSPGDAVTGELFF. The CDR3 DNA follows: TGCGCCAGCAGCCCGGGGGACGCGGTCACCGGGGAGCTGTTTTTT. The full variable domain, completed using reference TRBV5-1 and TRBJ2-2, is KAGVTQTPRYLIKTRGQQVTLSCSPISGHRSVSWYQQTPGQGLQFLFEYFSETQRNKGNFPGRFSGRQFSNSRSEMNVSTLELGDSALYLCASSPGDAVTGELFFGEGSRLTVL.